This T cell receptor beta chain was captured by sequencing in a study of cytomegalovirus exposure and HLA in healthy donors. The study, taken as a whole, reports: Later on, analysis showed that most CMV-associated TCR beta chains appeared to be HLA-restricted.

Germline CDR1 and CDR2: MNHEY and SVGAGI. Trimming left V 6 bases short and J 2 bases short, with 10 bases between. This CDR3 contains 13 residues. The PCR ran on 60 Vbeta and 13 Jbeta primers. Sequenced by immunoSEQ multiplex PCR; TCRdb stores in-frame clones only, minus some. In the table there are some 150,000 clones, approximately 80% of which are singletons. As concerns this clone: Its target is unknown.

J is TRBJ1-1 and V is TRBV6-5, with D perhaps matching TRBD1 (5 bases). What was sequenced was PBMCs. The TCR comes from a woman in her 50s in good health and CMV-seropositive. The CDR3 loop reads CASRDTLNTEAFF. CDR3 nucleotide sequence: TGTGCCAGCAGGGACACCTTAAACACTGAAGCTTTCTTT.